A selection of T cell receptor beta chains follows, all from one sample in a study of radiotherapy plus CTLA-4 blockade in lung cancer. The repertoire was sequenced with immunoSEQ multiplex PCR; TCRdb's copy has only in-frame clones and lacks some. The sample contains about 59,000 clones, under 75% of which appear only once. The specimen comprised peripheral blood, sampled from a patient treated with radiotherapy plus ipilimumab. The source is a human donor with non-small cell lung cancer whose response to radiotherapy plus ipilimumab could not be evaluated. Each CDR3 is given with its conserved first and last residue. The D gene is left open where the match is weak. The size entry is marked missing in some rows and otherwise reads once, few, many or a size class.

size,V,D,J,CDR3,DNA
.,TRBV4-2,TRBD2,TRBJ2-7,CASSQASGMSAYEQYF,TGTGCCAGCAGCCAGGCTAGCGGGATGTCAGCCTACGAGCAGTACTTC
.,TRBV10-1,TRBD1,TRBJ1-5,CASSKGAEQPQHF,TGCGCCAGCAGTAAGGGGGCAGAGCAGCCCCAGCATTTT
.,TRBV6-5,TRBD1,TRBJ2-7,CASRGDRGPGEQYF,TGTGCCAGCAGGGGGGACAGGGGGCCTGGCGAGCAGTACTTC
.,TRBV6-6,TRBD1,TRBJ1-2,CASNLQGSGYGYTF,TGTGCCAGCAATTTACAGGGGAGCGGCTATGGCTACACCTTC
.,TRBV18,TRBD2,TRBJ2-7,CASSPGLAGGEQYF,TGTGCCAGCTCACCTGGACTAGCGGGGGGGGAGCAGTACTTC
.,TRBV2,.,TRBJ1-1,CASSRAGVTEAFF,TGTGCCAGCAGTCGGGCGGGGGTCACTGAAGCTTTCTTT
.,TRBV5-8,TRBD1,TRBJ1-6,CASSLAAGTGGADSPLHF,TGTGCCAGCAGCCTAGCGGCCGGGACAGGGGGCGCGGATTCACCCCTCCACTTT
.,TRBV7-9,TRBD1,TRBJ1-1,CASSQQGPSNTEAFF,TGTGCCAGCAGCCAACAGGGGCCCTCGAACACTGAAGCTTTCTTT
few,TRBV30,TRBD1,TRBJ2-3,CAWSVRVTGASTDTQYF,TGTGCCTGGAGTGTTAGAGTTACAGGGGCTAGCACAGATACGCAGTATTTT
.,TRBV5-1,.,TRBJ1-3,CASSLGTDSGNTIYF,TGCGCCAGCAGCTTGGGGACAGACTCTGGAAACACCATATATTTT
.,TRBV7-9,TRBD1,TRBJ2-6,CASSFSDRGTGANVLTF,TGTGCCAGCAGCTTCTCGGACAGGGGGACAGGGGCCAACGTCCTGACTTTC
few,TRBV5-1,TRBD1,TRBJ2-4,CASSSDRGIAKNIQYF,TGCGCCAGCAGCTCGGACAGGGGAATAGCCAAAAACATTCAGTACTTC
once,TRBV14,.,TRBJ2-5,CASSQGGGGGETQYF,TGTGCCAGCAGCCAAGGAGGAGGGGGCGGAGAGACCCAGTACTTC
.,TRBV5-1,TRBD1,TRBJ1-2,CASSLGTGGGHGYTF,TGCGCCAGCAGCTTGGGGACAGGGGGCGGTCATGGCTACACCTTC
.,TRBV27,TRBD2,TRBJ2-3,CASNPLLLAGGLLTDTQYF,TGTGCCAGCAATCCTCTACTACTAGCGGGGGGGCTCCTTACGGATACGCAGTATTTT
.,TRBV5-1,.,TRBJ1-5,CASSLAGIGNQPQHF,TGCGCCAGCAGCTTGGCAGGGATAGGCAATCAGCCCCAGCATTTT
.,TRBV10-1,.,TRBJ2-1,CASRATLDNEQFF,TGCGCCAGCAGAGCAACGTTGGACAATGAGCAGTTCTTC
few,TRBV7-3,.,TRBJ1-6,CASSRDPDSPLHF,TGTGCCAGCAGTCGGGATCCGGATTCACCCCTCCACTTT
.,TRBV5-5,.,TRBJ1-4,CASSLGVMTGSEKLFF,TGTGCCAGCAGCTTGGGGGTTATGACGGGGTCGGAAAAACTGTTTTTT
.,TRBV7-8,.,TRBJ2-7,CASSWDLYSYEQYF,TGTGCCAGCAGCTGGGACTTATACTCCTACGAGCAGTACTTC
few,TRBV6-6,TRBD1,TRBJ1-1,CASTKDREGPEAFF,TGTGCCAGCACTAAGGACAGGGAGGGCCCTGAAGCTTTCTTT
.,TRBV30,TRBD2,TRBJ2-2,CAESPRGVTGELFF,TGTGCCGAGTCCCCACGGGGGGTCACCGGGGAGCTGTTTTTT
.,TRBV30,.,TRBJ1-5,CAWSVTGYGNQPQHF,TGTGCCTGGAGTGTAACAGGTTACGGCAATCAGCCCCAGCATTTT
.,TRBV6-6,.,TRBJ2-3,CASIAGAQGDTQYF,TGTGCCAGCATTGCGGGGGCGCAAGGAGATACGCAGTATTTT
few,TRBV5-1,.,TRBJ1-1,CASSLDRLNTEAFF,TGCGCCAGCAGCCTGGACAGATTGAACACTGAAGCTTTCTTT